This TCR beta chain was sequenced in a study of early T cells in non-severe SARS-CoV-2 infection. Background on the study: Sequencing input comprised bulk RNA from unsorted whole blood; chain pairing was not available.

Overall study results and limits: Sequences matched to VDJdb favored anti-spike CD8 responses, while private and CD4 specificities were missed.

This clonotype was picked up many times. Its specificity is not known. Separate cDNA molecules each had unique molecular identifiers attached to them. TCRdb re-called the 5' RACE reads with MiXCR, one entry per CDR3 protein. The repertoire has around 33,000 distinct CDR3 sequences, roughly 6% of them found once; the top ten carry roughly 7.1%. The sequence derives from an adult who was a healthcare worker with PCR-confirmed SARS-CoV-2 infection or an uninfected control (not recorded which). The sample taken for sequencing was whole blood.

CDR3 bases: TGCAGCGTTAGGGCAGCCTCCAACTATGGCTACACCTTC. This encodes CSVRAASNYGYTF. The V gene is TRBV29-1, the J gene TRBJ1-2; no clear D gene. The CDR3 extends over 13 amino acids. The germline V and J ends were trimmed by 5 bases and 2 bases, with 12 bases remaining between them. Per the germline V gene, CDR1 is SQVTM and CDR2 is ANQGSEA.